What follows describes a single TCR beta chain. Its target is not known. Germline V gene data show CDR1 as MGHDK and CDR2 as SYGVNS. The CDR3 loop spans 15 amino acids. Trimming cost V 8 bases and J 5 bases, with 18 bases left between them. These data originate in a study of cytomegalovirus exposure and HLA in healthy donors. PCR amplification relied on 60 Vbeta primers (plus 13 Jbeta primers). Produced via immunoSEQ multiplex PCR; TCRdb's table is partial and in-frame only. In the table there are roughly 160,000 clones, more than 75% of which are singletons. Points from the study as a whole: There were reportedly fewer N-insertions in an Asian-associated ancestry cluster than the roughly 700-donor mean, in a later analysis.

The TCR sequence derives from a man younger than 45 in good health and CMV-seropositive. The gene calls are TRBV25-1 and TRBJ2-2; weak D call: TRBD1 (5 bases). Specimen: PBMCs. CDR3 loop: CASREGLGVTGELFF. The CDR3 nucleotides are TGTGCCAGCCGCGAAGGGCTAGGGGTTACCGGGGAGCTGTTTTTT.